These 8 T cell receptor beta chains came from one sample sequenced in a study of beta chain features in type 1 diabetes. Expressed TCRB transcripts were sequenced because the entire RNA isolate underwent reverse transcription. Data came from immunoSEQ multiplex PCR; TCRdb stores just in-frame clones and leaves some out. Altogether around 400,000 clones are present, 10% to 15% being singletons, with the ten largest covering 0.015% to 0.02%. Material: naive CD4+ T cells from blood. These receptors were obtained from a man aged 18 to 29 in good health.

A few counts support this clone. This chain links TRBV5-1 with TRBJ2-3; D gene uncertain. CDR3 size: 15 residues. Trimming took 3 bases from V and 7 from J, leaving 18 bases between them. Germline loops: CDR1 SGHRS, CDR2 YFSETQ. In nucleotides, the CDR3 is TGCGCCAGCAGCTCCCTCCCCGGTCCTACCTATACGCAGTATTTT. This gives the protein CASSSLPGPTYTQYF. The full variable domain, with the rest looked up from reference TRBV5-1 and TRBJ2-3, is KAGVTQTPRYLIKTRGQQVTLSCSPISGHRSVSWYQQTPGQGLQFLFEYFSETQRNKGNFPGRFSGRQFSNSRSEMNVSTLELGDSALYLCASSSLPGPTYTQYFGPGTRLTVL.

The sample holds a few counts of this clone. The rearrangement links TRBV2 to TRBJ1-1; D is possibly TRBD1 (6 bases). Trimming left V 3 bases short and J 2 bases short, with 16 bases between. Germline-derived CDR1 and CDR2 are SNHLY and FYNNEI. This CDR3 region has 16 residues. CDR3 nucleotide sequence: TGTGCCAGCAGTGATACCCGGGGGGCAGGTAACACTGAAGCTTTCTTT. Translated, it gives CASSDTRGAGNTEAFF. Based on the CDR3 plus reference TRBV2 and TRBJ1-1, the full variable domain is EPEVTQTPSHQVTQMGQEVILRCVPISNHLYFYWYRQILGQKVEFLVSFYNNEISEKSEIFDDQFSVERPDGSNFTLKIRSTKLEDSAMYFCASSDTRGAGNTEAFFGQGTRLTVV.

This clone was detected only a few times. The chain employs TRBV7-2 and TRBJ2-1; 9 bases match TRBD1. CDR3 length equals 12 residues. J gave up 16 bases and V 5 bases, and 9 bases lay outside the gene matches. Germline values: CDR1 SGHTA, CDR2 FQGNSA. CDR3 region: CASSPPGQGRFF. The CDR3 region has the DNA TGTGCCAGCAGCCCACCCGGACAGGGGCGATTCTTC.

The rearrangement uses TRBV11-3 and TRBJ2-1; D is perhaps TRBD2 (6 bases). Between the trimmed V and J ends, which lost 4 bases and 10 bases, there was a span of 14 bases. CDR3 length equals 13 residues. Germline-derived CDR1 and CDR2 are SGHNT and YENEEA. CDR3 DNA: TGTGCCAGCAGCTCGCCCGGGAGCGGCGAGCAGTTCTTC. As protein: CASSSPGSGEQFF.

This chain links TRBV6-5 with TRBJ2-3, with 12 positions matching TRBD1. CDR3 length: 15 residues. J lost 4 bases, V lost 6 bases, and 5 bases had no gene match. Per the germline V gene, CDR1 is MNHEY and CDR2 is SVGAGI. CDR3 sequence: CASRGQGAIPDTQYF. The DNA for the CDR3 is TGTGCCAGCAGGGGACAGGGGGCGATCCCAGATACGCAGTATTTT.

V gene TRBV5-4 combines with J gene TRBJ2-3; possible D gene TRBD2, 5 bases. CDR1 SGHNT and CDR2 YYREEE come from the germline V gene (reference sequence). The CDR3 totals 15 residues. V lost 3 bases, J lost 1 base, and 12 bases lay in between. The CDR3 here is CASSSPGRGTDTQYF. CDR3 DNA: TGTGCCAGCAGCTCTCCTGGGCGGGGCACAGATACGCAGTATTTT.

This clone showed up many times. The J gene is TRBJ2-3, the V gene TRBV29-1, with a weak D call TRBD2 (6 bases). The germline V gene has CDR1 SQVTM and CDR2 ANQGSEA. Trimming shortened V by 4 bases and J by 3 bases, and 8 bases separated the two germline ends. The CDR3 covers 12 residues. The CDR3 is CSVAGVTDTQYF. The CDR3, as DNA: TGCAGCGTTGCGGGGGTGACAGATACGCAGTATTTT.

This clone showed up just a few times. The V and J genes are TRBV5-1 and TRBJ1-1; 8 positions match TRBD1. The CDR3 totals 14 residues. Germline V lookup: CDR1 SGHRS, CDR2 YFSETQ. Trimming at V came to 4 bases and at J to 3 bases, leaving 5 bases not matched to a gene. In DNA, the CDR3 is TGCGCCAGCAGCCGACTACAGGGGGACACTGAAGCTTTCTTT. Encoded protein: CASSRLQGDTEAFF.